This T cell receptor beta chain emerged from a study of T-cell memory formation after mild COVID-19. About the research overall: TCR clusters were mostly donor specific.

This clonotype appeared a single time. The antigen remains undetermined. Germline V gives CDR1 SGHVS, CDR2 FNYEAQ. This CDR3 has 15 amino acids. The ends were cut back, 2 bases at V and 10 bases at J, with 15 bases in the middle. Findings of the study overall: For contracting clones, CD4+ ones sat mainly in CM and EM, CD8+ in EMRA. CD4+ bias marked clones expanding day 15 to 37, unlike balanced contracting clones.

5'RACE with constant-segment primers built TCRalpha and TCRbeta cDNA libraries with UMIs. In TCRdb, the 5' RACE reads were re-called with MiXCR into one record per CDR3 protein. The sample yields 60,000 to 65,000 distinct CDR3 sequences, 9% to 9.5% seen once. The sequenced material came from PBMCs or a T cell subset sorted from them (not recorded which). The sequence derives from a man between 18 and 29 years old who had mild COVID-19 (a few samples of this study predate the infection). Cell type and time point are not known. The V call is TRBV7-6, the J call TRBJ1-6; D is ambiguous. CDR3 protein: CASSLRRGGKSPLHF. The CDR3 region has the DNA TGTGCCAGCAGCTTACGGCGGGGTGGGAAGTCACCCCTCCACTTT.